This T cell receptor beta chain was captured in a study of Graves' ophthalmopathy and Graves' hyperthyroidism (dated by TCRdb to between 2017 and 2018). Looking at the study overall: Hyperthyroidism was defined as stable when no progression to ophthalmopathy occurred within 18 months of follow-up. To tell Graves' ophthalmopathy apart from Graves' hyperthyroidism, and to predict which patients would progress to ophthalmopathy, the study relied on TCR beta repertoire signatures. In total, some 130 blood samples were TCR-sequenced: fewer than 50 ophthalmopathy, under 80 hyperthyroidism and approximately 17 hyperthyroidism-to-ophthalmopathy patients. A discovery set of 100 or so patients (43 ophthalmopathy, 55 to 60 stable hyperthyroidism) was enrolled to explore V-J signatures distinguishing ophthalmopathy from hyperthyroidism. For independent validation, a separate cohort was made up of roughly 19 hyperthyroidism patients plus 17 patients who later progressed from hyperthyroidism to ophthalmopathy. In over 5 hyperthyroidism patients, the T-cell repertoire of thyroid tissue was compared with the T-cell repertoire of blood. Following sample collection, hyperthyroidism patients were given methimazole at a starting dose of 30 mg daily, and ophthalmopathy patients were given high-dose intravenous methylprednisolone.

Broad study findings and their caveats: In validation, the model predicted ophthalmopathy progression with 55% to 71% sensitivity and 72.22% specificity; roughly eleven predicted patients were CT-confirmed with GO in a median of 6.5 months. The 13-signature model separated ophthalmopathy from stable hyperthyroidism with roughly 88% sensitivity and approximately 83% specificity in cross-validation, and 80%/75% in the test set. No statistical method was used to set the sample size in advance, and the investigators knew which group each participant was assigned to. Most expanded thyroid clonotypes with a frequency above 0.001 also appeared in blood, which suggests that blood repertoires may reflect the immune response in the thyroid.

Patients with hyperthyroidism were aged 18 to 65 years, had been newly diagnosed, and had a disease duration of less than 2 months. Patients were excluded if they had other autoimmune diseases, uncontrolled infections, pregnancy or lactation. Clinical symptoms, serum thyroxine, TRAb, thyroid ultrasound and orbital computed tomography were used for diagnosis. Total RNA was extracted using Trizol reagent, and RNA quality was checked on an Agilent 2100 Bioanalyzer. For repertoire sequencing, the TCR beta CDR3 regions were amplified from RNA transcripts. The first round was an RT-PCR using HTBI primers with the Qiagen OneStep RT-PCR kit, and this first round was followed by a second-round multiplex PCR, then size selection and purification. Sequencing of the libraries was carried out on an Illumina HiSeq2000 in paired-end mode with 100 bp reads. In the authors' own workflow: Reads were processed with SOAPnuke, discarding reads with adapters, uncalled bases, mean Phred below 15, or no exact constant-primer or identifier match. COPE v1.2.5 was used to merge the high-quality paired reads. Clonotypes were defined as unique nucleotide sequences and were aligned to IMGT TRB V, D and J references using MiTCR v1.1. The analysis was limited to V-J combinations with a frequency above 0.0001, which together covered 99.2% of the repertoires. For each V-J combination, a TCR clonal expansion and chaos score was defined as the ratio of F50 clonal expansion to chaos observed in the TCRdist matrix. Features were reduced by Welch's t-statistics and random forest to around 14 V-J combinations, which fed a naive Bayes classifier. The Morisita-Horn index was used to measure how similar the thyroid and blood repertoires were. TCRdb reanalyzed the raw reads on its own, using fastp at Q25 for trimming and MiXCR for clone calling, and kept in-frame beta chains. Every entry covers one CDR3 protein and lists the most common genes and DNA from its rows. These V and J calls originate from TCRdb's pipeline instead of the authors' own analysis. This sample has about 1.1 million distinct CDR3 sequences in its table, and less than 45% of those were observed once. The ten biggest clones cover around 10% of the sample.

The sample holds a few counts of this clonotype. What antigen it recognizes has not been identified. Within one base of it there is no much larger clone, and no base qualities were kept. Including cysteine and phenylalanine, the CDR3 has 19 amino acids. Of the read, only the CDR3 DNA is kept; its 57 bases are in frame from base 1. V is clipped by 4 bases and J by 0 bases, and the sequence between their germline boundaries is 23 bases long. The germline V gene specifies SGHRS as CDR1 and YFSETQ as CDR2. This sequence was found in an adult man with Graves' hyperthyroidism. The chain is encoded by TRBV5-1 joined to TRBJ1-3; TRBD1 might be the D gene, on 6 matching bases. The source material was peripheral blood or thyroid tissue (not recorded which). The CDR3 amino acid sequence is: CASSLTFGQPLNSGNTIYF. The bases are TGCGCCAGCAGCCTGACCTTTGGACAGCCACTCAACTCTGGAAACACCATATATTTT.